The 24 T cell receptor beta chains given below trace back to one sample, sequenced in a study of cytomegalovirus exposure and HLA in healthy donors (dated 2017 in TCRdb). The library was prepared using the immunoSEQ multiplex PCR assay. A mixture of 60 forward primers for TCR Vbeta segments and 13 reverse primers for TCR Jbeta segments was used in the multiplex PCR. Sourced from immuneACCESS, this table was stored by TCRdb with only in-frame sequences that have V and J called. A share of the clones is absent; for the studies checked, an unresolved V gene accounts for under half, and the remainder has no known explanation. In this sample the table shows 130,000 or so clones, about 8.5% of which occur a single time. The ten largest clones take up under 7% of the sample. Specimen: PBMCs. The receptors here all came from a man aged 35 to 55 in good health and CMV-seronegative.

J is TRBJ1-2 and V is TRBV9, with a weak D call TRBD1 (6 bases). The CDR3 sequence is 13 residues long. V lost 7 bases and J 4 bases, leaving 14 bases between the germline ends. CDR1 and CDR2 from the germline V gene are SGDLS and YYNGEE. CDR3 sequence: CASGGAAGYGYTF. The CDR3 region has the DNA TGTGCCAGCGGGGGGGCGGCTGGCTATGGCTACACCTTC.

The genes are TRBV5-8 and TRBJ2-5; a weak D match, TRBD1 (5 bases). Per the germline V gene, CDR1 is SGHTS and CDR2 is YDEGEE. Trimming pared 0 bases from V and 4 bases from J, leaving 19 bases between. CDR3 length equals 17 residues. In DNA form, the CDR3 reads TGTGCCAGCAGCTTGGGGGCGGCAGGGTCGACGGGAGAGACCCAGTACTTC. Translating gives CASSLGAAGSTGETQYF.

In this sample, this clone turned up a few times. CDR3 region: CASSLPLRQGAGELFF. DNA of the CDR3: TGTGCCAGCAGTTTACCGCTGAGACAGGGGGCCGGGGAGCTGTTTTTT. The chain is built from TRBV27 and TRBJ2-2; 9 nucleotides match TRBD1. The CDR3 covers 16 residues. Losses at the gene ends were 2 bases for V and 6 bases for J; bases not matched to a gene: 7. Germline CDR1 and CDR2: MNHEY and SMNVEV (reference sequence).

This clone was counted between two and nine times. Within the sample, other DNA sequences also encode this same CDR3. V gene TRBV19 combines with J gene TRBJ1-3; possible D gene TRBD1, 6 bases. Per germline, CDR1 LNHDA and CDR2 SQIVND (reference sequence). This CDR3 is 12 amino acids long. V was clipped by 1 base and J by 8 bases, with 6 bases between them. CDR3 sequence: CASSIGQDTIYF. For the CDR3, the DNA is TGTGCCAGTAGTATAGGACAGGACACCATATATTTT.

This clone occurred a few times. The chain has TRBV7-9 and TRBJ2-5, with TRBD2 matching over 10 bases. CDR3 size: 16 residues. V shed 1 base and J 3 bases; nucleotides not matched to a gene: 5. Per the germline V gene, CDR1 is SEHNR and CDR2 is FQNEAQ (reference sequence). CDR3 DNA: TGTGCCAGCAGCTTAGGATCCGGGACTAGCGAAGAGACCCAGTACTTC. This encodes CASSLGSGTSEETQYF. Full variable domain (missing parts from reference TRBV7-9 and TRBJ2-5): DTGVSQNPRHKITKRGQNVTFRCDPISEHNRLYWYRQTLGQGPEFLTYFQNEAQLEKSRLLSDRFSAERPKGSFSTLEIQRTEQGDSAMYLCASSLGSGTSEETQYFGPGTRLLVL.

The V call is TRBV19, the J call TRBJ2-6; D is unresolved. Germline V gives CDR1 LNHDA, CDR2 SQIVND (reference sequence). The CDR3 is made up of 15 amino acids. Trimming took off 3 bases at V and 0 bases at J, with 6 bases between the two ends. The CDR3, as DNA: TGTGCCAGTAGTATCTTTCCCTCTGGGGCCAACGTCCTGACTTTC. Encoded protein: CASSIFPSGANVLTF.

The chain has TRBV9 and TRBJ2-5; 7 bases are shared with TRBD1. The V gene end was trimmed by 3 bases and the J gene end by 5 bases; junction bases not matched to a gene: 7. This CDR3 is 14 amino acids long. Per the germline V gene, CDR1 is SGDLS and CDR2 is YYNGEE. The CDR3 nucleotides read TGTGCCAGCAGCGGACAGGGAACCCTTGAGACCCAGTACTTC. It translates to CASSGQGTLETQYF.

This sequence joins TRBV27 and TRBJ2-2; 8 bases map to TRBD2. V dropped 4 bases and J dropped 7; count of bases not matched to a gene: 5. CDR1 is MNHEY and CDR2 is SMNVEV in the germline V gene (reference sequence). The CDR3 is made up of 14 amino acids. The CDR3 nucleotides read TGTGCCAGCAGTTCGGGACTAGTGGTCGGGGAGCTGTTTTTT. Translation: CASSSGLVVGELFF.

The chain is built from TRBV30 and TRBJ2-5; D is ambiguous. TRBJ2-7 matches the DNA end more closely, so the J call is doubtful. The CDR3 runs to 14 residues. Per the germline V gene, CDR1 is GTSNPN and CDR2 is SVGIG (reference sequence). CDR3 nucleotides: TGTGCCTGGAGTGTGCGGTCCTACCGCTACGAGCAGTACTTC. Translation gives CAWSVRSYRYEQYF.

There are a few counts of this clone. This chain links TRBV7-6 with TRBJ1-2; the D gene is possibly TRBD1 (6 bases). The CDR3 consists of 17 residues. Germline CDR1 and CDR2: SGHVS and FNYEAQ. Trimming cost V 3 bases and J 4 bases, with 21 bases left between them. CDR3 amino acids: CASSLGTRAPGAYGYTF. CDR3 sequence (DNA): TGTGCCAGCAGCTTGGGGACAAGGGCGCCAGGGGCCTATGGCTACACCTTC.

CDR3: CSVDGTSFETQYF. The CDR3 DNA sequence: TGCAGCGTTGATGGGACTAGCTTTGAGACCCAGTACTTC. The chain recombines TRBV29-1 with TRBJ2-5, with 9 bases fitting TRBD2. The V gene's germline CDR1 is SQVTM and CDR2 ANQGSEA. V lost 3 bases and J lost 5; bases outside the gene matches: 4. This CDR3 spans 13 amino acids.

This chain joins TRBV19 and TRBJ1-4; 10 bases line up with TRBD1. There are 14 residues in the CDR3. V shed 4 bases and J 10 bases; nucleotides not matched to a gene: 6. Germline V gene data show CDR1 as LNHDA and CDR2 as SQIVND (reference sequence). As DNA, the CDR3 is TGTGCCAGTAGTAGGGACAGGGGAGCCGTAAAACTGTTTTTT. It translates to CASSRDRGAVKLFF.

This rearrangement joins TRBV18 to TRBJ2-7, with 7 bases aligning to TRBD1. Germline CDR1 is KGHSH and CDR2 is LQKENI. The ends lost 4 bases at V and 1 base at J; junction bases unmatched: 4. This CDR3 has 14 residues. CDR3 amino acids: CASSQRQGSYEQYF. The CDR3 DNA is TGTGCCAGCTCACAACGACAGGGTTCCTACGAGCAGTACTTC.

The chain joins TRBV7-9 to TRBJ1-5; no clear D. This CDR3 has 14 amino acids. V lost 0 bases, J lost 9 bases, and 12 bases lay in between. Germline CDR1 and CDR2: SEHNR and FQNEAQ (reference sequence). CDR3 loop: CASSLAMDSTPQHF. Written as DNA, the CDR3 is TGTGCCAGCAGCTTAGCCATGGACTCTACGCCCCAGCATTTT.

The chain combines TRBV5-5 with TRBJ2-1; 13 positions agree with TRBD2. The V gene end was trimmed by 5 bases and the J gene end by 7 bases; junction bases not matched to a gene: 6. The CDR3 is 15 amino acids. Germline CDR1 SGHKS, CDR2 YYEKEE (reference sequence). This chain's CDR3 is CASRTSGGAGNEQFF. In nucleotides, the CDR3 is TGTGCCAGCAGAACTAGCGGGGGGGCCGGAAATGAGCAGTTCTTC.

This clone was counted only a few times. V is TRBV6-1 and J is TRBJ2-6; D is ambiguous. V lost 6 bases and J 0 bases, leaving 3 bases between the germline ends. The CDR3 totals 13 residues. Germline CDR1 is MNHNS and CDR2 is SASEGT. Here the CDR3 DNA reads TGTGCCAGCAGGTACTCTGGGGCCAACGTCCTGACTTTC. Its protein product is CASRYSGANVLTF.

This clone occurred a few times. The rearrangement links TRBV15 to TRBJ1-2, with TRBD1 identical over 9 bases. The CDR3 consists of 17 residues. The germline CDR1 and CDR2 sequences are LNHNV and YYDKDF (reference sequence). The J segment lost 2 bases and the V segment lost 5 bases, leaving 12 bases of the junction unmatched. This CDR3 is CATSHRDRVSFNYGYTF. The CDR3 DNA is TGTGCCACCAGCCACCGGGACAGGGTCTCTTTCAACTATGGCTACACCTTC.

The rearrangement joins TRBV30 to TRBJ1-6; D is unresolved. The CDR3 has 13 amino acids. Germline assignment: CDR1 GTSNPN and CDR2 SVGIG (reference sequence). Trimming pared 0 bases from V and 6 bases from J, leaving 6 bases between. The CDR3 bases are TGTGCCTGGAGTGTGGAGGGTAATTCACCCCTCCACTTT. Protein product: CAWSVEGNSPLHF.

The chain joins TRBV28 to TRBJ2-7; 11 nucleotides line up with TRBD2. The CDR3 is 15 amino acids. With 6 bases clipped from V and 0 bases from J, the junction kept 4 bases outside the gene matches. Germline V gene lookup returns CDR1 MDHEN and CDR2 SYDVKM. The DNA of the CDR3 is TGTGCCAGCAGACCTAGCGGGGGGCACTCCTACGAGCAGTACTTC. Its translation: CASRPSGGHSYEQYF. Based on the CDR3 plus reference TRBV28 and TRBJ2-7, the full variable domain is DVKVTQSSRYLVKRTGEKVFLECVQDMDHENMFWYRQDPGLGLRLIYFSYDVKMKEKGDIPEGYSVSREKKERFSLILESASTNQTSMYLCASRPSGGHSYEQYFGPGTRLTVT.

This clone has at least ten counts. As DNA, the CDR3 is TGCGCCAGCAGCCAAGATCCCGCAGGGGGCTTCGCCTACGAGCAGTACTTC. Its translation: CASSQDPAGGFAYEQYF. This sequence joins TRBV4-1 and TRBJ2-7, with TRBD1 identical over 8 bases. Germline V gene lookup returns CDR1 MGHRA and CDR2 YSYEKL. This CDR3 is built from 17 residues. After removal of 0 bases from V and 2 bases from J, the junction contained 9 bases not matched to a gene.

The gene calls are TRBV9 and TRBJ1-3; 12 bases align to TRBD1. The V gene's germline CDR1 is SGDLS and CDR2 YYNGEE. The CDR3 has 16 amino acids. Trimming took 3 bases from V and 4 from J; bases not matched to a gene: 5. DNA of the CDR3: TGTGCCAGCAGCGGAAGGGGACAGGGGGCAGGAAACACCATATATTTT. It is translated as CASSGRGQGAGNTIYF.

The V gene is TRBV7-9, the J gene TRBJ1-5, with D uncertain. This CDR3 has 14 residues. The germline V gene encodes CDR1 SEHNR and CDR2 FQNEAQ (reference sequence). V was shortened by 4 bases and J by 6 bases, with 13 bases between the two germline ends. The CDR3 sequence: CASSSGPGVQPQHF. The CDR3 region has the DNA TGTGCCAGCAGCTCCGGACCCGGGGTTCAGCCCCAGCATTTT.

This chain uses TRBV29-1 with TRBJ1-1; no firm D call. V shed 2 bases and J shed 10 bases, with 23 bases lying between them. Looked up from germline, CDR1 is SQVTM and CDR2 is ANQGSEA. This CDR3 has 15 amino acids. The CDR3 coding sequence is TGCAGCGTTGAACACGGGAAAGGGAAATGGTTGGGAGCTTTCTTT. This sequence encodes CSVEHGKGKWLGAFF.

The chain has TRBV6-1 and TRBJ2-7; D possibly corresponds to TRBD1 (5 bases). Germline-derived CDR1 and CDR2 are MNHNS and SASEGT. The CDR3 has 13 residues. Trimming cost V 7 bases and J 1 base, with 11 bases left between them. Written as DNA, the CDR3 is TGTGCCAGCATGGCAGGGCCTTCCTACGAGCAGTACTTC. This codes for CASMAGPSYEQYF.